This record covers a single T cell receptor (beta chain). Its antigen is unknown. No much larger clonotype is one base removed from it; base qualities were not supplied. To sequence the TCRbeta CDR3 region, genomic DNA was isolated from the sorted cells. The immunoSEQ Assay was used for sequencing of TCRbeta CDR3 regions. TCRdb re-hosts the immuneACCESS table, in-frame sequences only. Its copies lack some clones; in the studies checked, an unresolved V gene accounts for under half of them, and the cause for the rest is not known. The sample contains about 48,000 clones, about 87% of them found a single time. In total, the top ten clones hold under 2.5% of the sample. This sample is part of a study of OX40 agonist ivuxolimab in advanced cancers. Regarding the complete study: The costimulatory receptor OX40 (CD134) was targeted by ivuxolimab, a fully human IgG2 agonistic monoclonal antibody. Prior anti-PD-1, anti-PD-L1 or anti-CTLA-4 therapy was permitted, and checkpoint inhibitors had been received by 30% to 40% of dose-escalation patients. Peripheral TCRbeta sequencing aimed to test whether ivuxolimab altered TCR sequence diversity and caused clonal T-cell expansion. In the dose-escalation cohort, approximately 82% of patients were male, and the mean age was approximately 64 years, with a range of about 23 to 85. Partial responses occurred in three dose-escalation patients: two with cutaneous melanoma and one with hepatocellular carcinoma. Of the roughly 52 patients in dose escalation, approximately 20 had hepatocellular carcinoma, about 15 had melanoma, 9 had renal cell carcinoma and 9 had head and neck cancer. The monotherapy dose-escalation portion (N ≈ 55 patients) of the phase I ivuxolimab trial is reported in the paper. Intravenous ivuxolimab was administered to patients every 2 weeks at six dose levels: 0.01, 0.1, 0.3, 1.5, 3 and 10 mg/kg. Points the paper makes about the study in general: In the 0.1-3.0 mg/kg groups, partial responders were among the patients with the lowest normalized peripheral clonal expansion, particularly in CD8+ T cells. Low levels of normalized T-cell clonal expansion were also seen in some patients who did not respond. Which antigens the clonally expanded peripheral T cells were specific for was not determined. After ivuxolimab, more expanded clones were found on average in CD8+ T cells than in CD4+ T cells. Clonal expansion of both CD4+ and CD8+ blood T cells was observed from baseline to week 6 at doses 0.1 to 3.0 mg/kg.

Patients with autoimmune disease history or receiving systemic immunosuppression were excluded from the trial. In every dose cohort, peripheral blood was drawn for TCR sequencing at baseline, cycle 4 day 1, and cycle 7 day 1. The samples were drawn from a first-in-human, open-label, multicenter phase I dose-escalation trial of ivuxolimab. Adults with locally advanced or metastatic melanoma, renal cell carcinoma, hepatocellular carcinoma or head and neck squamous cell carcinoma were enrolled in the trial. CD4+ and CD8+ T cells were sorted separately from peripheral blood before TCR sequencing. The CDR3 holds 13 amino acids from the cysteine to the phenylalanine. Kept here is only the CDR3 DNA, which spans 39 bases and is read in frame from base 1. V has 4 bases trimmed and J has 4 bases trimmed; junction bases matching no gene number 0. CDR1 and CDR2 (MNHEY, SVGAGI) derive from the germline V gene.

This TCR derives from an adult with an advanced solid tumor such as melanoma, head and neck, liver or kidney cancer. The input for sequencing was CD4+ or CD8+ T cells sorted from blood, taken in a trial of the OX40 agonist ivuxolimab. The chain is made from TRBV6-5 and TRBJ1-5; 8 central nucleotides agree with TRBD1. CDR3 reads: CASSWTGNQPQHF. In nucleotides, the sequence is TGTGCCAGCAGTTGGACAGGGAATCAGCCCCAGCATTTT.